This T cell receptor (beta chain) was captured in a study of blood T cell repertoires in COVID-19. The table came from immunoSEQ multiplex PCR; TCRdb's copy has only in-frame clones and leaves some out. Among 320,000 or so clones listed, 87% were seen once. The CDR3 has 19 residues. Trimming shortened V by 0 bases and J by 1 base, and 20 bases separated the two germline ends. Germline-derived CDR1 and CDR2 are LNHNV and YYDKDF (reference sequence). The sequenced sample consisted of PBMCs or T cells enriched from blood (not recorded which). The TCR comes from a woman aged 25 to 39 who had recovered from COVID-19. This chain connects TRBV15 to TRBJ2-3; a weak D match, TRBD1 (6 bases). CDR3 coding DNA: TGTGCCACCAGCAGAGATAAGCTGGAAGGGGACACCCGCACAGATACGCAGTATTTT. Translation gives CATSRDKLEGDTRTDTQYF.